The 29 T cell receptor beta chains reported below all come from one sample, sequenced in a study of cytomegalovirus exposure and HLA in healthy donors. TCRdb keeps only in-frame clones here, not all; method: immunoSEQ multiplex PCR. The table lists under 150,000 clones, 85% to 90% of them singletons, with just under 6.5% in the top ten. The specimen sequenced was PBMCs. The receptors shown here come from a woman aged 18-35 years in good health and CMV-seropositive.

This sequence joins TRBV9 and TRBJ2-2; 8 bases agree with TRBD1. The CDR3 contains 15 residues. Germline-derived CDR1 and CDR2 are SGDLS and YYNGEE. The ends lost 3 bases at V and 5 bases at J; junction bases unmatched: 6. The CDR3 here is CASSAIQGATGELFF. The CDR3 nucleotides read TGTGCCAGCAGCGCCATCCAGGGGGCGACCGGGGAGCTGTTTTTT.

This clone showed up just once. The chain joins TRBV7-8 to TRBJ1-1; 9 positions match TRBD1. This CDR3 has 15 residues. V lost 0 bases and J lost 11; bases outside the gene matches: 10. CDR1 SGHVS and CDR2 FQNEAQ come from the germline V gene. CDR3 nucleotide sequence: TGTGCCAGCAGCTTAGCCCGTACAGGGGGCGTAGAGGCTTTCTTT. This sequence encodes CASSLARTGGVEAFF.

V gene TRBV7-6 combines with J gene TRBJ2-7; 14 bases match TRBD2. This CDR3 is built from 18 residues. Germline V lookup: CDR1 SGHVS, CDR2 FNYEAQ. V was clipped by 1 base and J by 2 bases; unmatched bases: 7. The CDR3 DNA reads as TGTGCCAGCAGCTTAGGACCACCGGGACTAGCGGGAGCCTACGAGCAGTACTTC. Translating gives CASSLGPPGLAGAYEQYF.

The rearrangement links TRBV4-2 to TRBJ2-2; D might be TRBD1 (6 bases). The CDR3 covers 15 residues. Germline loops: CDR1 LGHNA, CDR2 YNFKEQ. Trimming stripped 2 bases from V and 2 bases from J, with 9 bases between. The DNA of the CDR3 is TGTGCCAGCAGCCAACGGGACACTAACACCGGGGAGCTGTTTTTT. Translating it yields CASSQRDTNTGELFF.

The chain links TRBV7-9 to TRBJ1-1; D is perhaps TRBD1 (6 bases). The germline V gene has CDR1 SEHNR and CDR2 FQNEAQ (reference sequence). This CDR3 region has 13 residues. The V gene lost 5 bases and the J gene lost 7 bases, with 14 bases spanning the gap. CDR3 sequence reads: CASSTRTEGEAFF. In DNA form, the CDR3 reads TGTGCCAGCAGCACCAGGACAGAAGGTGAAGCTTTCTTT.

The rearrangement uses TRBV27 and TRBJ1-1; 7 positions match TRBD1. CDR1 MNHEY and CDR2 SMNVEV come from the germline V gene (reference sequence). The junction had 6 bases not matched to a gene; V was cut back by 2 bases and J by 0 bases. The CDR3 extends over 16 amino acids. CDR3 sequence reads: CASSLRDRVMNTEAFF. The CDR3 bases are TGTGCCAGCAGTTTAAGGGACAGAGTGATGAACACTGAAGCTTTCTTT.

The chain employs TRBV5-1 and TRBJ2-7, with D possibly TRBD2 on 5 matching bases. V was trimmed by 2 bases and J by 3 bases, leaving 18 bases between them. The germline V gene encodes CDR1 SGHRS and CDR2 YFSETQ. This CDR3 is built from 16 residues. This CDR3 is CASSFFPGNGDYEQYF. The CDR3, as DNA: TGCGCCAGCAGCTTCTTCCCGGGAAACGGAGACTACGAGCAGTACTTC. The variable domain in full, with the rest retrieved from reference TRBV5-1 and TRBJ2-7, is KAGVTQTPRYLIKTRGQQVTLSCSPISGHRSVSWYQQTPGQGLQFLFEYFSETQRNKGNFPGRFSGRQFSNSRSEMNVSTLELGDSALYLCASSFFPGNGDYEQYFGPGTRLTVT.

The chain has TRBV30 and TRBJ1-2, with 8 bases matching TRBD1. The V segment lost 1 base and the J segment 4 bases; nucleotides outside the gene matches: 5. The CDR3 is 14 residues long. The germline CDR1 and CDR2 sequences are GTSNPN and SVGIG (reference sequence). Written as DNA, the CDR3 is TGTGCCTGGAGTGGTAACAGGGGGGGCTATGGCTACACCTTC. It is translated as CAWSGNRGGYGYTF. The full variable domain, its missing parts supplied by reference TRBV30 and TRBJ1-2, is SQTIHQWPATLVQPVGSPLSLECTVEGTSNPNLYWYRQAAGRGLQLLFYSVGIGQISSEVPQNLSASRPQDRQFILSSKKLLLSDSGFYLCAWSGNRGGYGYTFGSGTRLTVV.

The V gene is TRBV6-1, the J gene TRBJ2-5; the match to TRBD2 covers 7 bases. Per the germline V gene, CDR1 is MNHNS and CDR2 is SASEGT. J gave up 6 bases and V 11 bases, and 15 bases lay outside the gene matches. This CDR3 has 14 amino acids. The CDR3 coding sequence is TGTGCCGGAGCAGCGAGCGGGGCCGGTAAGACCCAGTACTTC. Residues: CAGAASGAGKTQYF.

The chain links TRBV19 to TRBJ1-1; a possible D gene is TRBD1 (6 bases). This CDR3 has 15 residues. The V gene lost 7 bases and the J gene lost 1 base, with 16 bases spanning the gap. The germline CDR1 and CDR2 sequences are LNHDA and SQIVND (reference sequence). CDR3: CASTRIGQTNTEAFF. Here the CDR3 DNA reads TGTGCCAGTACCCGAATAGGACAGACGAACACTGAAGCTTTCTTT.

The J gene is TRBJ2-1, the V gene TRBV11-1, with 9 bases that match TRBD2. The CDR3 runs to 15 residues. Per the germline V gene, CDR1 is SGHAT and CDR2 is FQDESV (reference sequence). Trimming cost V 1 base and J 4 bases; bases outside gene matches: 2. CDR3 coding DNA: TGTGCCAGCAGCTTAGGTACTAGCGGGTACAATGAGCAGTTCTTC. Its protein is CASSLGTSGYNEQFF. The full variable domain, with the rest looked up from reference TRBV11-1 and TRBJ2-1, is EAEVAQSPRYKITEKSQAVAFWCDPISGHATLYWYRQILGQGPELLVQFQDESVVDDSQLPKDRFSAERLKGVDSTLKIQPAELGDSAMYLCASSLGTSGYNEQFFGPGTRLTVL.

The chain couples TRBV7-3 to TRBJ2-1; 14 bases fit TRBD2. With 7 bases clipped from V and 9 bases from J, the junction kept 5 bases outside the gene matches. The length of the CDR3 is 14 residues. Germline V CDR1 and CDR2: SGHTA, FQGTGA. In DNA, the CDR3 is TGTGCCAGCAAGACTAGCGGGGGGGCTAGTGAGCAGTTCTTC. Translated: CASKTSGGASEQFF. The full variable domain, rest sourced from reference TRBV7-3 and TRBJ2-1, is GAGVSQTPSNKVTEKGKYVELRCDPISGHTALYWYRQSLGQGPEFLIYFQGTGAADDSGLPNDRFFAVRPEGSVSTLKIQRTERGDSAVYLCASKTSGGASEQFFGPGTRLTVL.

The chain joins TRBV5-1 to TRBJ2-3, with TRBD2 identical over 13 bases. This CDR3 has 16 amino acids. Germline trimming cut 4 bases from V and 3 bases from J; bases unmatched to any gene: 5. Per the germline V gene, CDR1 is SGHRS and CDR2 is YFSETQ. For the CDR3, the DNA is TGCGCCAGCAGCGGCCGGACTAGCGGGGGTACAGATACGCAGTATTTT. It yields the protein CASSGRTSGGTDTQYF.

The count of this clone is one. This chain joins TRBV6-1 and TRBJ1-5; D gene uncertain. Trimming took off 10 bases at V and 0 bases at J, with 10 bases between the two ends. CDR3 length: 13 residues. Germline values: CDR1 MNHNS, CDR2 SASEGT. CDR3 nucleotides: TGTGCCACCCAGCGGCTTAGCAATCAGCCCCAGCATTTT. It translates to CATQRLSNQPQHF.

The chain has TRBV15 and TRBJ2-1; no firm D call. Germline V CDR1 and CDR2: LNHNV, YYDKDF (reference sequence). The CDR3 loop spans 16 amino acids. Trimming took off 4 bases at V and 0 bases at J, with 13 bases between the two ends. Here the CDR3 reads CATSTEHYYSYNEQFF. CDR3 nucleotides: TGTGCCACCAGCACCGAGCATTATTACTCCTACAATGAGCAGTTCTTC.

The chain links TRBV6-1 to TRBJ1-2; tentatively, D is TRBD1 (5 bases). This CDR3 is built from 15 residues. V was cut by 4 bases and J by 7 bases, with 19 bases left in between. Germline CDR1 reads MNHNS; CDR2 reads SASEGT. CDR3 region: CASSADPSVTGGYTF. CDR3 nucleotide sequence: TGTGCCAGCAGTGCAGACCCGTCCGTCACAGGTGGCTACACCTTC.

The rearrangement joins TRBV25-1 to TRBJ1-5; 7 bases are a match to TRBD1. The CDR3 runs 15 residues. Per the germline V gene, CDR1 is MGHDK and CDR2 is SYGVNS. The V and J ends lost 2 bases and 2 bases, in that order; junction bases with no gene match: 3. CDR3 protein: CASSEATGGNQPQHF. CDR3 DNA: TGTGCCAGCAGTGAAGCCACAGGGGGCAATCAGCCCCAGCATTTT.

The rearrangement joins TRBV2 to TRBJ1-5, with D possibly matching TRBD1 (6 bases). This CDR3 region has 14 residues. Trimming removed 2 bases from V and 5 bases from J, with 10 bases in between. Germline CDR1 and CDR2: SNHLY and FYNNEI. CDR3 in DNA: TGTGCCAGCAGTGAAAAGGGGGGGGATCAGCCCCAGCATTTT. It yields the protein CASSEKGGDQPQHF.

The chain recombines TRBV4-1 with TRBJ1-6, with 8 bases lining up with TRBD1. CDR3 size: 15 residues. The ends lost 9 bases at V and 9 bases at J; junction bases unmatched: 13. Germline CDR1 is MGHRA and CDR2 is YSYEKL. The CDR3 is CARAGHRGGSSPLHF. Here the CDR3 DNA reads TGCGCCAGAGCCGGGCACAGGGGGGGTAGTTCACCCCTCCACTTT.

The V gene is TRBV4-2, the J gene TRBJ1-2, with no clear D. Germline loops: CDR1 LGHNA, CDR2 YNFKEQ. Trimming removed 0 bases at V and 5 bases at J, with 13 bases between. The CDR3 extends over 15 amino acids. The CDR3 spells CASSQESGRSYGYTF. The CDR3 nucleotides are TGTGCCAGCAGCCAAGAAAGTGGGCGTTCTTATGGCTACACCTTC.

In nucleotides, the CDR3 is TGCGCCAGCAGCTTGGCCGTCCCCGTCCAAGAGACCCAGTACTTC. Translated, it gives CASSLAVPVQETQYF. V usage is TRBV5-1 and J usage is TRBJ2-5; D unresolved. Germline values: CDR1 SGHRS, CDR2 YFSETQ. V dropped 0 bases and J dropped 1 base, with 10 bases sitting between them. CDR3 length: 15 amino acids.

This chain connects TRBV25-1 to TRBJ1-3; D unclear. V shed 0 bases and J shed 4 bases, with 10 bases lying between them. Per the germline V gene, CDR1 is MGHDK and CDR2 is SYGVNS. The CDR3 covers 15 residues. This chain's CDR3 is CASSEYRGEGNTIYF. The CDR3 nucleotides read TGTGCCAGCAGTGAATATCGGGGAGAAGGAAACACCATATATTTT.

There are a few counts of this clone. This chain connects TRBV4-3 to TRBJ2-7, with TRBD2 matching over 10 bases. Germline V CDR1 and CDR2: LGHNA, YSLEER. This CDR3 is 17 amino acids long. V dropped 0 bases and J dropped 6; count of bases not matched to a gene: 11. CDR3: CASSQDWVLAGRSEQYF. CDR3 coding DNA: TGCGCCAGCAGCCAAGATTGGGTACTAGCGGGACGAAGCGAGCAGTACTTC.

The rearrangement joins TRBV2 to TRBJ1-1, with 7 bases fitting TRBD1. J lost 7 bases, V lost 6 bases, and 11 bases had no gene match. CDR3 length equals 14 residues. Per germline, CDR1 SNHLY and CDR2 FYNNEI. The chain's CDR3 is CASSNPDRKVEAFF. The CDR3 coding sequence is TGTGCCAGCAGCAACCCGGACAGGAAAGTTGAAGCTTTCTTT. Using reference TRBV2 and TRBJ1-1 for the parts outside the CDR3, the full variable domain is EPEVTQTPSHQVTQMGQEVILRCVPISNHLYFYWYRQILGQKVEFLVSFYNNEISEKSEIFDDQFSVERPDGSNFTLKIRSTKLEDSAMYFCASSNPDRKVEAFFGQGTRLTVV.

On this clone itself: Other nucleotide sequences from this sample produce the same CDR3. This sequence joins TRBV11-2 and TRBJ1-2; 7 positions agree with TRBD1. The length of the CDR3 is 13 residues. CDR1 and CDR2 (germline): SGHAT, FQNNGV. The J segment lost 5 bases and the V segment lost 5 bases, leaving 5 bases of the junction unmatched. In DNA, the CDR3 is TGTGCCAGCAGCCCGGGACAGACTTATGGCTACACCTTC. Encoded protein: CASSPGQTYGYTF.

This clone appeared a single time. The J gene is TRBJ2-7, the V gene TRBV6-1, with D possibly TRBD2 on 6 matching bases. The ends were cut back, 6 bases at V and 4 bases at J, with 13 bases in the middle. The CDR3 spans 13 residues. Germline V gives CDR1 MNHNS, CDR2 SASEGT. The CDR3 here is CASRYAGGYEQYF. CDR3 coding DNA: TGTGCCAGCAGATATGCAGGAGGGTACGAGCAGTACTTC.

The genes are TRBV5-4 and TRBJ1-1, with 7 bases matching TRBD1. This CDR3 is 15 amino acids long. Germline V gene lookup returns CDR1 SGHNT and CDR2 YYREEE (reference sequence). The V and J ends lost 0 bases and 2 bases, in that order; junction bases with no gene match: 4. CDR3 nucleotide sequence: TGTGCCAGCAGCTTGGCCGACAGGGACAACACTGAAGCTTTCTTT. It translates to CASSLADRDNTEAFF.

The rearrangement joins TRBV2 to TRBJ2-5; possibly TRBD2 for D (6 bases). Germline V gene sequence: CDR1 SNHLY, CDR2 FYNNEI. V gave up 6 bases and J gave up 0 bases, with 17 bases separating them. The CDR3 contains 16 residues. CDR3 nucleotides: TGTGCCAGCAGCTCCCCGGGTACTAGCAACCAAGAGACCCAGTACTTC. This codes for CASSSPGTSNQETQYF.

This clone has just one count. The chain has TRBV28 and TRBJ1-3, with D uncertain. This CDR3 contains 13 residues. From germline, CDR1 is MDHEN and CDR2 SYDVKM. Trimming removed 4 bases at V and 2 bases at J, with 6 bases between. CDR3 sequence (DNA): TGTGCCAGCAGTTCTATACCTGGAAACACCATATATTTT. Amino acid sequence: CASSSIPGNTIYF.